This TCR beta chain was captured in a study of cytomegalovirus exposure and HLA in healthy donors. At the level of the study: Membership in the Caucasian-associated ancestry cluster was found for 81% of almost 400 genotyped donors.

PCR employed 60 Vbeta and 13 Jbeta primers. Only in-frame clones appear in the TCRdb table, and some are missing; sequencing was by immunoSEQ multiplex PCR. The table includes fewer than 250,000 clones, more than 60% detected once. On this clone itself: The antigen remains unidentified.

Findings and caveats of the study: Most TCR sequences were rare, but some public TCRs occurred in many donors.

The CDR3 loop spans 13 amino acids. Trimming stripped 10 bases from V and 0 bases from J, with 12 bases between. The germline CDR1 and CDR2 sequences are ENHRY and SYGVKD. The receptor comes from a woman aged 25 to 39 in good health and CMV-seropositive. V and J are TRBV10-3 and TRBJ1-1; D is unresolved. The source material was PBMCs. CDR3 nucleotides: TGTGCCACCAGACCTTCTATGAACACTGAAGCTTTCTTT. Protein product: CATRPSMNTEAFF.